This TCR beta chain is from a study of cytomegalovirus exposure and HLA in healthy donors. Study overall: The same platform used for the 500 to 850 first-cohort repertoires was also used for the 95 to 150 validation repertoires, as a later analysis reported. Study-wide points: The study put some 160 TCR beta chains on its list as cytomegalovirus-associated. There were some public TCRs occurring in many donors, but most TCR sequences were rare.

The CDR3 sequence is 13 residues long. CDR1 is SGHRS and CDR2 is YFSETQ in the germline V gene. The V gene end was trimmed by 4 bases and the J gene end by 4 bases; junction bases not matched to a gene: 3. The protocol was immunoSEQ multiplex PCR, while the TCRdb copy is restricted to in-frame clones and leaves out a portion. Of under 250,000 clones listed, around nine tenths are singletons. For this clone: Its specificity is not known.

Donors came from a validation cohort of fewer than 150 subjects, distinct from the first 666-subject cohort. This sequence was found in a woman under 30 in good health and CMV-seronegative. The V gene is TRBV5-1, the J gene TRBJ1-1, with 8 bases lining up with TRBD1. The source material was PBMCs. The CDR3 bases are TGCGCCAGCAGCGGAACAGGGGGCACTGAAGCTTTCTTT. Its protein is CASSGTGGTEAFF.